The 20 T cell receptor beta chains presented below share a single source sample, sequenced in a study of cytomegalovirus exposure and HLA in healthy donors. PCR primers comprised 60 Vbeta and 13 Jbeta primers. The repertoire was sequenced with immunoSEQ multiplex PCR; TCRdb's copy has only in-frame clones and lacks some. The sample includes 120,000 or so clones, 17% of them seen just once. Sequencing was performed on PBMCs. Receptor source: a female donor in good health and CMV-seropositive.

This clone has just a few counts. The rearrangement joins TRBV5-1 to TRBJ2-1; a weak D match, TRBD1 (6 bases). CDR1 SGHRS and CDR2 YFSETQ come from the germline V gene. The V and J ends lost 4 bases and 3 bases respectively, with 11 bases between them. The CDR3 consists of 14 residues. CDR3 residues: CASSPEQGYNEQFF. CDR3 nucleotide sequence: TGCGCCAGCAGCCCCGAACAGGGCTACAATGAGCAGTTCTTC.

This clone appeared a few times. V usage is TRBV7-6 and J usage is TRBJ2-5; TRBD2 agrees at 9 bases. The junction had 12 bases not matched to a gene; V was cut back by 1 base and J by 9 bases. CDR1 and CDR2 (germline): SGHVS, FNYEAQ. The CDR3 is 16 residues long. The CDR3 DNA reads TGTGCCAGCAGCTTAGATGCGGGGGGGTTCGATTCGGCCCAGTACTTC. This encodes CASSLDAGGFDSAQYF.

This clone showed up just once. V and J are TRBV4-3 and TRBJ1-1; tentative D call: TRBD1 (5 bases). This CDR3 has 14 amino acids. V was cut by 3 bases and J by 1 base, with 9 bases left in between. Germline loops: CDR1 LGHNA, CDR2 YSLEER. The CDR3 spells CASSQVTENTEAFF. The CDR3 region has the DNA TGCGCCAGCAGCCAGGTGACAGAGAACACTGAAGCTTTCTTT.

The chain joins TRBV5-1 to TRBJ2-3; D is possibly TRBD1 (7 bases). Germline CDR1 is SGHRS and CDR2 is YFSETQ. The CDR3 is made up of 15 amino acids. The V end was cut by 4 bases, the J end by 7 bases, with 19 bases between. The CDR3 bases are TGCGCCAGCAGCGGACCTCGGACAGGCGGGAATACGCAGTATTTT. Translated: CASSGPRTGGNTQYF.

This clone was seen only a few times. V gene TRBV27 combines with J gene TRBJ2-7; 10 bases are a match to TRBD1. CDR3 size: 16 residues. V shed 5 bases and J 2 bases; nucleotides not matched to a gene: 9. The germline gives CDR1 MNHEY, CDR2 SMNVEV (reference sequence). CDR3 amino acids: CASSGRQGASPYEQYF. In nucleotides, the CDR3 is TGTGCCAGCAGTGGACGACAGGGGGCGAGTCCCTACGAGCAGTACTTC.

The CDR3 DNA reads TGTGCCAGCAGCTTAAGGGGGGGAGGGGACCACTACAATGAGCAGTTCTTC. Translated: CASSLRGGGDHYNEQFF. The chain has TRBV7-9 and TRBJ2-1, with D perhaps TRBD2 (7 bases). There are 17 residues in the CDR3. V lost 2 bases and J lost 3, with 17 bases in between. Germline CDR1 reads SEHNR; CDR2 reads FQNEAQ (reference sequence).

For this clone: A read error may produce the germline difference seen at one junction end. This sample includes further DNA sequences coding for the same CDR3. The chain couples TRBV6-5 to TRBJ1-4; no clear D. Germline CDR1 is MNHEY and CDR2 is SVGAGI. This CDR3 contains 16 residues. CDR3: CASSYSTGEVNEKLFF. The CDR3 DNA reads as TGTGCCAGCAGTTACTCGACCGGGGAGGTTAATGAAAAGCTGTTTTTT.

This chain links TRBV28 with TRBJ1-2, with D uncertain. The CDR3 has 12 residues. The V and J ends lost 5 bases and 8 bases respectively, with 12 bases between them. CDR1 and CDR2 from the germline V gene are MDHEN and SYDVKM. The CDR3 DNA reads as TGTGCCAGCAGTCCCCCAGTGTCCGGCTACACCTTC. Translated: CASSPPVSGYTF.

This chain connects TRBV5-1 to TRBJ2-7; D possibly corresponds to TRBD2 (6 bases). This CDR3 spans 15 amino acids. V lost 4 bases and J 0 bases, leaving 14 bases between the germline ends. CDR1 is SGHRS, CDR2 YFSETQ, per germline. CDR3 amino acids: CASSPGLTDSYEQYF. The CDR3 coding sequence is TGCGCCAGCAGCCCCGGACTAACCGACTCCTACGAGCAGTACTTC.

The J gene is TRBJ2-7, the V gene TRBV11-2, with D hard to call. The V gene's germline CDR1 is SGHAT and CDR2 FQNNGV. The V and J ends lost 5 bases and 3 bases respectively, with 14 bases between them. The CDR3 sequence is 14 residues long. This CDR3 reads CASSHPNRDYEQYF. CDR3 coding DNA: TGTGCCAGCAGCCACCCCAACAGAGACTACGAGCAGTACTTC.

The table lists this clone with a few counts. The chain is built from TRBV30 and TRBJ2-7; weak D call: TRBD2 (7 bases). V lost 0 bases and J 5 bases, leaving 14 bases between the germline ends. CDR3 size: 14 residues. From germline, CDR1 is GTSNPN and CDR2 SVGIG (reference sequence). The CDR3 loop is CAWSVGGGRDEQYF. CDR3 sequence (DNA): TGTGCCTGGAGTGTAGGGGGGGGCCGGGACGAGCAGTACTTC.

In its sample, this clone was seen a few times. DNA for the CDR3: TGTGCCAGCAGCTTAATCGGAGGGTTCTATGGCTACACCTTC. This translates into CASSLIGGFYGYTF. The chain couples TRBV7-2 to TRBJ1-2; D gene unclear. The length of the CDR3 is 14 residues. Per the germline V gene, CDR1 is SGHTA and CDR2 is FQGNSA. V gave up 2 bases and J gave up 4 bases, with 11 bases separating them.

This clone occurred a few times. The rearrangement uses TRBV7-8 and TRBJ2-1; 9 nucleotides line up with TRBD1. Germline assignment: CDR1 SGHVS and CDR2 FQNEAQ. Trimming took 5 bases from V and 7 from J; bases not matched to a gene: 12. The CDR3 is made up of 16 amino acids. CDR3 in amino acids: CASSRRQGVGINEQFF. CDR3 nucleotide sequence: TGTGCCAGCAGCAGGCGACAGGGGGTCGGAATAAATGAGCAGTTCTTC.

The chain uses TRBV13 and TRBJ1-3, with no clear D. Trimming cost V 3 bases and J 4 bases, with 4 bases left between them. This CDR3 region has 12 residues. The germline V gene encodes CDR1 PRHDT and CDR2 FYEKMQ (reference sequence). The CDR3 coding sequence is TGTGCCAGCAGCTTGGGCGGAAACACCATATATTTT. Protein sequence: CASSLGGNTIYF. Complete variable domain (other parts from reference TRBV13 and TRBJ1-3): AAGVIQSPRHLIKEKRETATLKCYPIPRHDTVYWYQQGPGQDPQFLISFYEKMQSDKGSIPDRFSAQQFSDYHSELNMSSLELGDSALYFCASSLGGNTIYFGEGSWLTVV.

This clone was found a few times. The CDR3 DNA sequence: TGCGCCAGCAGCCAGCCTAGCGGGAGGGACACCGGGGAGCTGTTTTTT. Translated: CASSQPSGRDTGELFF. The chain combines TRBV4-3 with TRBJ2-2, with 12 nucleotides matching TRBD2. This CDR3 region has 16 residues. With 3 bases clipped from V and 3 bases from J, the junction kept 2 bases outside the gene matches. Per germline, CDR1 LGHNA and CDR2 YSLEER.

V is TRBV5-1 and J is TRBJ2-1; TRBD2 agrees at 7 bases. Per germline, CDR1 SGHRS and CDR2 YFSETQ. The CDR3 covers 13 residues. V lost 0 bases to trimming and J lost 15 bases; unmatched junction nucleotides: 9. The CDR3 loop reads CASSLGLAGGRFF. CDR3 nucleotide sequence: TGCGCCAGCAGCTTGGGACTAGCTGGGGGTCGGTTCTTC. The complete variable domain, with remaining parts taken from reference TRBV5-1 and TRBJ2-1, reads KAGVTQTPRYLIKTRGQQVTLSCSPISGHRSVSWYQQTPGQGLQFLFEYFSETQRNKGNFPGRFSGRQFSNSRSEMNVSTLELGDSALYLCASSLGLAGGRFFGPGTRLTVL.

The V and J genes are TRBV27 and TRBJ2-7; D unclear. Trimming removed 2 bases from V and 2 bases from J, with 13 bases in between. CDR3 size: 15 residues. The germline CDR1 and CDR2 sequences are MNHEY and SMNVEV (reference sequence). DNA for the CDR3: TGTGCCAGCAGTTTAGGCCCGACTCGGGCCTACGAGCAGTACTTC. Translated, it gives CASSLGPTRAYEQYF.

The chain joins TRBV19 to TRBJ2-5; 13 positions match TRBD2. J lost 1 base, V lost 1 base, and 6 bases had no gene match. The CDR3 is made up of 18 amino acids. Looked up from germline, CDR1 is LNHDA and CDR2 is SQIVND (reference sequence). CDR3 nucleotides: TGTGCCAGTAGTATAGGGACTAGCGGGAGTAAGACCCAAGAGACCCAGTACTTC. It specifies CASSIGTSGSKTQETQYF.

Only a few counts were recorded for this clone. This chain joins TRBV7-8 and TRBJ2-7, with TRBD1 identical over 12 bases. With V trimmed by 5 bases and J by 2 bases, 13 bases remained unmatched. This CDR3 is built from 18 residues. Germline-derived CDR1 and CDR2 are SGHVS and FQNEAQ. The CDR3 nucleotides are TGTGCCAGCAGCCCACTCGGGACAGGGGGCGTCTCGGCCTACGAGCAGTACTTC. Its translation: CASSPLGTGGVSAYEQYF.

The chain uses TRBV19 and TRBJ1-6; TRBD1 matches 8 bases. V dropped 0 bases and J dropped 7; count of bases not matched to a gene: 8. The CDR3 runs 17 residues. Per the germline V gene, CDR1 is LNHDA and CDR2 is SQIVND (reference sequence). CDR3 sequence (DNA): TGTGCCAGTAGTATAGATCCCAGGGGGCTAAGGAATTCACCCCTCCACTTT. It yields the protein CASSIDPRGLRNSPLHF.